One and the same sample provided the 28 T cell receptor beta chains below, sequenced in a study of blood T cell repertoires in COVID-19. The table came from immunoSEQ multiplex PCR; TCRdb's copy has only in-frame clones and leaves some out. The profile shows approximately 170,000 clones, approximately 80% of them singletons. Sequencing used peripheral blood. The receptors stem from a woman in her forties or fifties with acute or convalescent COVID-19.

The chain employs TRBV2 and TRBJ2-5; D uncertain. The germline V gene has CDR1 SNHLY and CDR2 FYNNEI. The CDR3 is made up of 14 amino acids. V lost 3 bases and J lost 2, with 10 bases in between. The CDR3 here is CASSDLRRQETQYF. The CDR3 DNA is TGTGCCAGCAGTGATCTGCGGCGGCAAGAGACCCAGTACTTC.

This clone was counted at least ten times. The chain uses TRBV5-1 and TRBJ1-6; TRBD1 aligns across 7 bases. Germline V CDR1 and CDR2: SGHRS, YFSETQ. CDR3 size: 16 residues. The trim removed 0 bases at V and 8 bases at J, leaving 8 bases unmatched. As DNA, the CDR3 is TGCGCCAGCAGCTTGGACCTAACAGGGGAGCATTCACCCCTCCACTTT. Translated, it gives CASSLDLTGEHSPLHF.

The chain couples TRBV27 to TRBJ1-2; D is perhaps TRBD1 (5 bases). This CDR3 contains 13 residues. Trimming took off 2 bases at V and 5 bases at J, with 9 bases between the two ends. Germline CDR1 and CDR2: MNHEY and SMNVEV (reference sequence). The CDR3 protein is CASSLQGSYGYTF. In DNA form, the CDR3 reads TGTGCCAGCAGTTTACAGGGATCGTATGGCTACACCTTC.

This chain joins TRBV7-2 and TRBJ2-3; TRBD1 aligns across 10 bases. The V gene end was trimmed by 3 bases and the J gene end by 4 bases; junction bases not matched to a gene: 4. CDR1 is SGHTA, CDR2 FQGNSA, per germline. This CDR3 region has 15 residues. The CDR3 spells CASSFDRGRADTQYF. The CDR3, as DNA: TGTGCCAGCAGCTTCGACAGGGGGCGCGCAGATACGCAGTATTTT.

There are a few counts of this clone. V is TRBV19 and J is TRBJ1-5; D uncertain. Germline CDR1 reads LNHDA; CDR2 reads SQIVND (reference sequence). Trimming stripped 3 bases from V and 10 bases from J, with 7 bases between. This CDR3 has 11 amino acids. The CDR3 region has the DNA TGTGCCAGTAGTATGGGCCCTCCCCAGCATTTT. Amino acids: CASSMGPPQHF.

This clone was detected once. The chain is built from TRBV11-2 and TRBJ2-1; TRBD2 is a possible D gene (7 bases). Per germline, CDR1 SGHAT and CDR2 FQNNGV. The CDR3 contains 17 residues. V was shortened by 5 bases and J by 2 bases, with 19 bases between the two germline ends. The CDR3 loop reads CASSPVGGRGTYNEQFF. CDR3 coding DNA: TGTGCCAGCAGCCCCGTCGGGGGGCGGGGAACCTACAATGAGCAGTTCTTC.

The table lists this clone with a few counts. V and J are TRBV20-1 and TRBJ1-5; 8 bases agree with TRBD1. The CDR3 totals 16 residues. Per the germline V gene, CDR1 is DFQATT and CDR2 is SNEGSKA (reference sequence). The V gene end was trimmed by 3 bases and the J gene end by 6 bases; junction bases not matched to a gene: 13. The CDR3 loop reads CSASSPPGGESQPQHF. The CDR3 DNA reads TGCAGTGCTAGTTCCCCCCCAGGGGGCGAAAGTCAGCCCCAGCATTTT.

This clone came up a few times. The rearrangement joins TRBV30 to TRBJ1-1; no reliable D call. Per germline, CDR1 GTSNPN and CDR2 SVGIG (reference sequence). The CDR3 consists of 10 residues. Trimming removed 0 bases from V and 13 bases from J, with 9 bases in between. The CDR3 protein is CAWSVIDHFF. DNA for the CDR3: TGTGCCTGGAGTGTAATAGATCATTTCTTT.

In nucleotides, the CDR3 is TGTGCCAGCAGCTTACAAGCGGGAGCTAGCTACGAGCAGTACTTC. This translates into CASSLQAGASYEQYF. The V call is TRBV7-2, the J call TRBJ2-7, with 8 nucleotides matching TRBD2. Losses at the gene ends were 2 bases for V and 3 bases for J; bases not matched to a gene: 6. This CDR3 is 15 amino acids long. CDR1 and CDR2 from the germline V gene are SGHTA and FQGNSA.

V usage is TRBV28 and J usage is TRBJ1-5, with no clear D. This CDR3 spans 13 amino acids. The V end lost 5 bases, the J end lost 4 bases, and 9 bases lay between the germline ends. Germline lookup yields CDR1 MDHEN and CDR2 SYDVKM. The CDR3 loop reads CASSPRHNQPQHF. In nucleotides, the CDR3 is TGTGCCAGCAGTCCGCGACATAATCAGCCCCAGCATTTT.

The rearrangement links TRBV18 to TRBJ2-7; D is ambiguous. The V end lost 3 bases, the J end lost 3 bases, and 9 bases lay between the germline ends. CDR1 KGHSH and CDR2 LQKENI come from the germline V gene. The CDR3 extends over 13 amino acids. CDR3: CASSPNTIYEQYF. CDR3 DNA sequence: TGTGCCAGCTCACCCAACACCATCTACGAGCAGTACTTC.

The sample holds a few counts of this clone. This CDR3 reads CASSVLGSGANVLTF. DNA of the CDR3: TGTGCCAGCAGTGTCTTGGGCTCCGGGGCCAACGTCCTGACTTTC. The chain is built from TRBV2 and TRBJ2-6; D unresolved. V dropped 4 bases and J dropped 4 bases, with 11 bases sitting between them. Per germline, CDR1 SNHLY and CDR2 FYNNEI. The CDR3 totals 15 residues.

The chain carries TRBV6-5 and TRBJ2-3; D gene unclear. The V end lost 2 bases, the J end lost 0 bases, and 9 bases lay between the germline ends. The CDR3 covers 15 residues. Germline V gene data show CDR1 as MNHEY and CDR2 as SVGAGI. The CDR3 sequence: CASSYLSSSTDTQYF. As DNA, the CDR3 is TGTGCCAGCAGTTACCTGTCTTCTAGCACAGATACGCAGTATTTT.

The rearrangement links TRBV19 to TRBJ2-2; D may be TRBD2 (5 bases). Trimming stripped 10 bases from V and 6 bases from J, with 15 bases between. CDR1 is LNHDA, CDR2 SQIVND, per germline (reference sequence). The CDR3 extends over 13 amino acids. As DNA, the CDR3 is TGTGCCACCGACCGGGGAGTCGCCGGGGAGCTGTTTTTT. It is translated as CATDRGVAGELFF.

This clone was counted a single time. J is TRBJ2-3 and V is TRBV27, with 8 bases fitting TRBD1. CDR3 length equals 17 residues. CDR1 is MNHEY and CDR2 is SMNVEV in the germline V gene (reference sequence). The V gene end was trimmed by 3 bases and the J gene end by 2 bases; junction bases not matched to a gene: 10. The CDR3 bases are TGTGCCAGCAGTTTCGGCAGGGGGCCGAGGCACACAGATACGCAGTATTTT. Its protein is CASSFGRGPRHTDTQYF.

The chain couples TRBV4-2 to TRBJ2-1; D remains unclear. V lost 1 base, J lost 0 bases, and 7 bases lay in between. The CDR3 consists of 15 residues. CDR1 and CDR2 from the germline V gene are LGHNA and YNFKEQ. Here the CDR3 DNA reads TGTGCCAGCAGCCAAGCGGTTAGCTCCTACAATGAGCAGTTCTTC. This sequence encodes CASSQAVSSYNEQFF.

J is TRBJ2-3 and V is TRBV5-1; 10 bases match TRBD1. The trim removed 1 base at V and 3 bases at J, leaving 8 bases unmatched. Germline assignment: CDR1 SGHRS and CDR2 YFSETQ. The CDR3 has 17 amino acids. CDR3 DNA sequence: TGCGCCAGCAGCTTGCAGACAGGGGGCTCCCCTACAGATACGCAGTATTTT. As protein: CASSLQTGGSPTDTQYF.

This clone was picked up a small number of times. The chain uses TRBV28 and TRBJ2-7; TRBD1 aligns across 9 bases. Trimming took 7 bases from V and 9 from J; bases not matched to a gene: 7. CDR1 and CDR2 (germline): MDHEN, SYDVKM. The CDR3 is 12 residues long. DNA of the CDR3: TGTGCCAGCAAACGGACAGGGGAAGGGCAGTACTTC. It encodes CASKRTGEGQYF.

V gene TRBV29-1 combines with J gene TRBJ2-3; D not resolved. The CDR3 totals 12 residues. Deletions cut 7 bases from V and 2 bases from J, with 10 bases between. In germline, CDR1 is SQVTM, CDR2 ANQGSEA. CDR3 DNA sequence: TGCAGCGGCCATCAAGCCACAGATACGCAGTATTTT. Translation gives CSGHQATDTQYF.

This clone was recorded a few times. This chain uses TRBV19 with TRBJ2-7; D possibly corresponds to TRBD2 (6 bases). The CDR3 covers 16 residues. Germline V gene lookup returns CDR1 LNHDA and CDR2 SQIVND (reference sequence). V was shortened by 0 bases and J by 3 bases, with 15 bases between the two germline ends. Here the CDR3 DNA reads TGTGCCAGTAGTATAGATCCCAGGGAGGTCGGCTACGAGCAGTACTTC. Its protein is CASSIDPREVGYEQYF.

This clone was picked up a small number of times. The gene calls are TRBV2 and TRBJ1-5; possible D gene TRBD1, 5 bases. Germline lookup yields CDR1 SNHLY and CDR2 FYNNEI. The CDR3 sequence is 13 residues long. V was cut by 6 bases and J by 5 bases, with 11 bases left in between. DNA of the CDR3: TGTGCCAGCAGACCACAGGTTGATCAGCCCCAGCATTTT. Residues: CASRPQVDQPQHF.

This clone appeared a few times. The chain couples TRBV5-1 to TRBJ1-1; D remains unclear. The CDR3 extends over 17 amino acids. V was cut by 3 bases and J by 0 bases, with 18 bases left in between. Germline V gene data show CDR1 as SGHRS and CDR2 as YFSETQ. The CDR3 here is CASSSSPGPQLNTEAFF. The CDR3 DNA is TGCGCCAGCAGCTCCTCCCCGGGTCCGCAATTGAACACTGAAGCTTTCTTT.

The chain links TRBV3-1 (or the pseudogene TRBV3-2) to TRBJ2-2; D uncertain. From germline, CDR1 is LGHDT and CDR2 YNNKEL (reference sequence). The CDR3 extends over 11 amino acids. V was trimmed by 6 bases and J by 8 bases, leaving 7 bases between them. CDR3 amino acids: CASRQAGELFF. The DNA for the CDR3 is TGTGCCAGCAGGCAGGCTGGGGAGCTGTTTTTT.

The chain combines TRBV4-1 with TRBJ1-2, with D possibly matching TRBD1 (5 bases). Deletions cut 1 base from V and 8 bases from J, with 11 bases between. The CDR3 extends over 13 amino acids. CDR1 and CDR2 (germline): MGHRA, YSYEKL. The CDR3 nucleotides are TGCGCCAGCAGCCAAGGGCAGGGTGGGGGCTACACCTTC. It translates to CASSQGQGGGYTF.

This clone was counted only a few times. This chain joins TRBV6-1 and TRBJ2-3, with D tentatively TRBD1 (6 bases). Germline lookup yields CDR1 MNHNS and CDR2 SASEGT. V was shortened by 4 bases and J by 0 bases, with 14 bases between the two germline ends. This CDR3 contains 16 residues. CDR3 amino acids: CASSVDRIPSTDTQYF. CDR3 DNA: TGTGCCAGCAGTGTCGACAGGATTCCTAGCACAGATACGCAGTATTTT.

This clone has more than one count but fewer than ten. This chain uses TRBV2 with TRBJ2-7; 14 nucleotides align to TRBD2. The CDR3 has 15 amino acids. Looked up from germline, CDR1 is SNHLY and CDR2 is FYNNEI. The V segment lost 6 bases and the J segment 5 bases; nucleotides outside the gene matches: 6. For the CDR3, the DNA is TGTGCCAGCAGCGGGACTAGCGGGAGAACGAACGAGCAGTACTTC. As protein: CASSGTSGRTNEQYF.

The V gene is TRBV7-2, the J gene TRBJ2-7; 11 nucleotides agree with TRBD2. Per germline, CDR1 SGHTA and CDR2 FQGNSA. CDR3 size: 15 residues. With 4 bases clipped from V and 0 bases from J, the junction kept 2 bases outside the gene matches. CDR3 protein: CASSSTSGASYEQYF. The CDR3 nucleotides read TGTGCCAGCAGCTCGACTAGCGGGGCCTCCTACGAGCAGTACTTC.

J is TRBJ2-7 and V is TRBV20-1; D is ambiguous. V was cut by 3 bases and J by 7 bases, with 16 bases left in between. CDR1 DFQATT and CDR2 SNEGSKA come from the germline V gene (reference sequence). CDR3 length equals 13 residues. The DNA for the CDR3 is TGCAGTGCTAGTCTTGTAATAGGCGGAGAGCAGTACTTC. It codes for CSASLVIGGEQYF.